This T cell receptor (beta chain) stems from a study of identical twins. TCRdb independently ran MiXCR on the 5' RACE reads; one entry per CDR3 protein. This table holds 600,000 to 800,000 distinct CDR3 sequences, 21% found once. CDR3 length: 14 residues. Germline CDR1 is SGHAT and CDR2 is FQNNGV. V shed 6 bases and J shed 9 bases, with 18 bases lying between them. This clonotype was seen ten or more times. The same specimen was also included in a second study, on T cells expressing NK-cell markers. That report notes: Within several experiments, an anti-gamma-delta TCR antibody kept the sorting limited to alpha-beta TCR T cells. A few of the donors also had these clonotypes leading their CD3+CD56-NKG2C+ fraction.

The V and J genes are TRBV11-2 and TRBJ2-1; D might be TRBD1 or TRBD2, each matching 6 bases. Sequenced: PBMCs. The sequence was obtained from a woman aged 18-35 years in good health. The CDR3, as DNA: TGTGCCAGCAGTATAGAGGGGGGACAAGCTGAGCAGTTCTTC. It yields the protein CASSIEGGQAEQFF.